A single sample gave rise to the 28 T cell receptor beta chains below, sequenced in a study of vaccination and CD4 T cells after COVID-19. For these receptors, no antigen is known. The treatment denotes: approximately nine-day PBMC culture with coronavirus spike peptide pools or control peptides (ViraFEST assay). Sequencing of DNA taken from cultured CD4+ T cells relied on the Oncomine TCR Beta short-read assay. TCRdb reanalysed the PCR reads using MiXCR and keeps one entry per CDR3 protein. The sample contains roughly 7,400 distinct CDR3 sequences, around half of which appear only once. Material: CD4+ T cells from blood, cultured in vitro. Receptor source: a human donor who had recovered from COVID-19.

The chain joins TRBV20-1 to TRBJ1-2, with 7 bases aligning to TRBD1. The germline gives CDR1 DFQATT, CDR2 SNEGSKA (reference sequence). V gave up 1 base and J gave up 8 bases; unmatched junction bases: 16. The CDR3 is 16 residues long. The CDR3: CSARGREKQGNKGYTF. Written as DNA, the CDR3 is TGCAGTGCTAGAGGCAGAGAAAAACAGGGGAATAAGGGCTACACCTTC.

This clonotype is a singleton in its sample. The rearrangement uses TRBV11-3 and TRBJ2-5, with 8 bases aligning to TRBD2. J gave up 5 bases and V 0 bases, and 5 bases lay outside the gene matches. From germline, CDR1 is SGHNT and CDR2 YENEEA. The CDR3 is 15 residues long. The DNA of the CDR3 is TGTGCCAGCAGCTTAGATCTGTCGGGAGGGGAGACCCAGTACTTC. Translation: CASSLDLSGGETQYF.

V is TRBV10-3 and J is TRBJ1-1; D remains ambiguous. V was pared by 8 bases and J by 5 bases, with 12 bases between. Germline V gene data show CDR1 as ENHRY and CDR2 as SYGVKD. The CDR3 totals 12 residues. The CDR3 sequence: CAIEVTATEAFF. CDR3 DNA sequence: TGTGCCATCGAGGTCACTGCGACTGAAGCTTTCTTT.

This clonotype was recorded only once. This chain connects TRBV7-2 to TRBJ1-1; tentative D call: TRBD1 (6 bases). The germline V gene encodes CDR1 SGHTA and CDR2 FQGNSA. The CDR3 spans 14 residues. The V gene lost 3 bases and the J gene lost 4 bases, with 12 bases spanning the gap. The CDR3 nucleotides are TGTGCCAGCAGCTTTGGGGGGGCTGCCACTGAAGCTTTCTTT. It encodes CASSFGGAATEAFF.

This clonotype was observed a handful of times. This chain joins TRBV19 and TRBJ2-3; D is unresolved. The CDR3 extends over 12 amino acids. Trimming left V 1 base short and J 7 bases short, with 6 bases between. Germline-derived CDR1 and CDR2 are LNHDA and SQIVND (reference sequence). The CDR3 nucleotides are TGTGCCAGTAGTATAGGGGGAAATACGCAGTATTTT. Amino acid sequence: CASSIGGNTQYF.

J is TRBJ2-3 and V is TRBV14; 9 bases are shared with TRBD2. V lost 1 base, J lost 7 bases, and 6 bases stayed unmatched. Per the germline V gene, CDR1 is SGHDN and CDR2 is FVKESK. CDR3 length: 15 residues. CDR3 in amino acids: CASSQGISGGYTQYF. The CDR3 nucleotides read TGTGCCAGCAGCCAAGGGATTAGCGGGGGTTATACGCAGTATTTT. The full variable domain, with the rest looked up from reference TRBV14 and TRBJ2-3, is EAGVTQFPSHSVIEKGQTVTLRCDPISGHDNLYWYRRVMGKEIKFLLHFVKESKQDESGMPNNRFLAERTGGTYSTLKVQPAELEDSGVYFCASSQGISGGYTQYFGPGTRLTVL.

There are a few counts of this clonotype. The CDR3 sequence is CASSYSNQRQYPSYEQYF. The CDR3 region has the DNA TGTGCCAGCAGTTACTCGAACCAGCGGCAGTACCCCTCCTACGAGCAGTACTTC. The J gene is TRBJ2-7, the V gene TRBV6-5; weak D call: TRBD2 (5 bases). The CDR3 loop spans 18 amino acids. Germline CDR1 MNHEY, CDR2 SVGAGI. The V end lost 0 bases, the J end lost 0 bases, and 18 bases lay between the germline ends.

This clonotype was seen a handful of times. The chain has TRBV12-3 or TRBV12-4 and TRBJ2-7, with TRBD1 matching over 11 bases. The CDR3 is 14 residues long. Germline trimming cut 3 bases from V and 3 bases from J; bases unmatched to any gene: 1. The CDR3 nucleotides are TGTGCCAGCAGTTTCGGGACAGGGGGCTACGAGCAGTACTTC. This encodes CASSFGTGGYEQYF.

This clonotype was found a few times. The V and J genes are TRBV6-2 or TRBV6-3 and TRBJ1-5, with 9 bases lining up with TRBD1. The junction had 6 bases not matched to a gene; V was cut back by 0 bases and J by 3 bases. Germline V gene data show CDR1 as MNHEY and CDR2 as SVGEGT. CDR3 length equals 17 residues. In DNA, the CDR3 is TGTGCCAGCAGTTACTCGCTGGGACAGGGCTACAATCAGCCCCAGCATTTT. Protein sequence: CASSYSLGQGYNQPQHF.

The chain carries TRBV28 and TRBJ1-1, with 7 bases aligning to TRBD1. The CDR3 has 14 residues. Germline loops: CDR1 MDHEN, CDR2 SYDVKM. The ends lost 5 bases at V and 3 bases at J; junction bases unmatched: 6. The CDR3 sequence is CASSKQGRYTEAFF. For the CDR3, the DNA is TGTGCCAGCAGTAAACAGGGGAGGTACACTGAAGCTTTCTTT. The full variable domain, in which reference TRBV28 and TRBJ1-1 provide the parts outside the CDR3, is DVKVTQSSRYLVKRTGEKVFLECVQDMDHENMFWYRQDPGLGLRLIYFSYDVKMKEKGDIPEGYSVSREKKERFSLILESASTNQTSMYLCASSKQGRYTEAFFGQGTRLTVV.

This rearrangement joins TRBV7-2 to TRBJ1-6, with D hard to call. The germline gives CDR1 SGHTA, CDR2 FQGNSA. Trimming took 5 bases from V and 4 from J, leaving 12 bases between them. This CDR3 has 15 amino acids. CDR3 region: CASSPPQPYNSPLHF. The CDR3 bases are TGTGCCAGCAGCCCCCCCCAGCCATATAATTCACCCCTCCACTTT.

This clonotype was counted only a few times. The V call is TRBV30, the J call TRBJ2-5, with a tentative D call TRBD1 (6 bases). V lost 5 bases to trimming and J lost 2 bases, with 9 bases between them. CDR1 and CDR2 (germline): GTSNPN, SVGIG (reference sequence). The CDR3 is 12 amino acids. The CDR3, as DNA: TGTGCCTGGGCGACAGGACAAGAGACCCAGTACTTC. Protein sequence: CAWATGQETQYF.

The chain recombines TRBV5-1 with TRBJ2-1; D is unclear. The CDR3 is 15 amino acids. Trimming removed 1 base at V and 0 bases at J, with 8 bases between. Germline lookup yields CDR1 SGHRS and CDR2 YFSETQ. The CDR3, as DNA: TGCGCCAGCAGCTTGACAGCTTACTCCTACAATGAGCAGTTCTTC. Protein sequence: CASSLTAYSYNEQFF.

The chain recombines TRBV20-1 with TRBJ1-1, with a possible D match to TRBD1 (6 bases). V was clipped by 3 bases and J by 3 bases, with 14 bases between them. From germline, CDR1 is DFQATT and CDR2 SNEGSKA (reference sequence). The length of the CDR3 is 14 residues. CDR3 DNA: TGCAGTGCTAGCTTAGCGCAGGGGCACACTGAAGCTTTCTTT. It is translated as CSASLAQGHTEAFF.

This rearrangement joins TRBV7-2 to TRBJ1-2, with D uncertain. The CDR3 sequence is 15 residues long. Germline CDR1 reads SGHTA; CDR2 reads FQGNSA. V lost 1 base and J 0 bases, leaving 9 bases between the germline ends. For the CDR3, the DNA is TGTGCCAGCAGCTTAGGTGGCCGTTCTAACTATGGCTACACCTTC. Amino acid sequence: CASSLGGRSNYGYTF.

This chain connects TRBV20-1 to TRBJ2-1, with 12 bases fitting TRBD1. The CDR3 spans 12 residues. Trimming removed 6 bases from V and 10 bases from J; junction bases left unmatched: 4. The V gene's germline CDR1 is DFQATT and CDR2 SNEGSKA (reference sequence). In nucleotides, the CDR3 is TGCAGTGCCAGGGACAGGGGGCCGGAGCAGTTCTTC. This sequence encodes CSARDRGPEQFF.

This clonotype was seen more than once but under ten times. The J gene is TRBJ2-7, the V gene TRBV2; 8 bases are shared with TRBD1. CDR1 SNHLY and CDR2 FYNNEI come from the germline V gene. The CDR3 loop spans 14 amino acids. J gave up 5 bases and V 4 bases, and 7 bases lay outside the gene matches. For the CDR3, the DNA is TGTGCCAGCAGTGCTCAGGGGGCTGGGGACGAGCAGTACTTC. Its protein product is CASSAQGAGDEQYF. The full variable domain, completed using reference TRBV2 and TRBJ2-7, is EPEVTQTPSHQVTQMGQEVILRCVPISNHLYFYWYRQILGQKVEFLVSFYNNEISEKSEIFDDQFSVERPDGSNFTLKIRSTKLEDSAMYFCASSAQGAGDEQYFGPGTRLTVT.

The V and J genes are TRBV19 and TRBJ1-1; the match to TRBD1 covers 11 bases. This CDR3 has 15 residues. Germline V gives CDR1 LNHDA, CDR2 SQIVND (reference sequence). The V gene end was trimmed by 5 bases and the J gene end by 5 bases; junction bases not matched to a gene: 7. CDR3 sequence: CASSLGQGAGTEAFF. CDR3 coding DNA: TGTGCCAGTAGTTTAGGACAGGGGGCAGGAACTGAAGCTTTCTTT.

Only a few counts were recorded for this clonotype. The V and J genes are TRBV7-6 and TRBJ1-2, with 9 bases that match TRBD1. The CDR3 is made up of 14 amino acids. After removal of 5 bases from V and 4 bases from J, the junction contained 5 bases not matched to a gene. CDR1 SGHVS and CDR2 FNYEAQ come from the germline V gene. The CDR3 region is CASSAGQGIYGYTF. The CDR3 nucleotides read TGTGCCAGCAGCGCGGGACAGGGAATCTATGGCTACACCTTC. The full variable domain, completed using reference TRBV7-6 and TRBJ1-2, is GAGVSQSPRYKVTKRGQDVALRCDPISGHVSLYWYRQALGQGPEFLTYFNYEAQQDKSGLPNDRFSAERPEGSISTLTIQRTEQRDSAMYRCASSAGQGIYGYTFGSGTRLTVV.

This clonotype was detected only a few times. CDR3 loop: CSARDGIHGELFF. The CDR3 DNA reads TGCAGTGCTAGGGACGGGATCCACGGGGAGCTGTTTTTT. The V gene is TRBV20-1, the J gene TRBJ2-2; perhaps TRBD2 as D (5 bases). This CDR3 region has 13 residues. V shed 3 bases and J shed 7 bases, with 12 bases lying between them. Germline CDR1 is DFQATT and CDR2 is SNEGSKA (reference sequence).

The DNA of the CDR3 is TGCAGTGCTATGGGTGGGGGCGGGACAGATACGCAGTATTTT. The encoded protein is CSAMGGGGTDTQYF. The V gene is TRBV20-1, the J gene TRBJ2-3, with a tentative D call TRBD1 (6 bases). Germline CDR1 reads DFQATT; CDR2 reads SNEGSKA (reference sequence). The CDR3 is made up of 14 amino acids. V lost 4 bases to trimming and J lost 3 bases, with 14 bases between them.

In this sample, this clonotype turned up a few times. The rearrangement uses TRBV7-2 and TRBJ1-3; maybe TRBD1 (5 bases). Germline lookup yields CDR1 SGHTA and CDR2 FQGNSA. V lost 2 bases and J 1 base, leaving 15 bases between the germline ends. This CDR3 is built from 17 residues. This chain's CDR3 is CASSLYSGVGSGNTIYF. The CDR3 coding sequence is TGTGCCAGCAGCTTATATTCGGGGGTGGGATCTGGAAACACCATATATTTT.

V is TRBV11-3 and J is TRBJ2-3, with a tentative D call TRBD1 (5 bases). This CDR3 region has 16 residues. Trimming pared 4 bases from V and 2 bases from J, leaving 16 bases between. Germline CDR1 and CDR2: SGHNT and YENEEA. CDR3 DNA sequence: TGTGCCAGCAGCTCCCGCTGGGGCGCCGACACAGATACGCAGTATTTT. Protein sequence: CASSSRWGADTDTQYF.

The gene calls are TRBV29-1 and TRBJ1-1, with 10 nucleotides matching TRBD1. The CDR3 consists of 15 residues. Trimming at V came to 1 base and at J to 3 bases, leaving 5 bases not matched to a gene. CDR1 and CDR2 (germline): SQVTM, ANQGSEA. The CDR3 region is CSVEGQGALHTEAFF. DNA of the CDR3: TGCAGCGTTGAAGGACAGGGGGCGCTCCACACTGAAGCTTTCTTT.

CDR3 residues: CASSTTSKAFF. The CDR3 DNA sequence: TGTGCCAGCAGTACGACCTCTAAAGCTTTCTTT. The genes are TRBV28 and TRBJ1-1; no clear D gene. Germline loops: CDR1 MDHEN, CDR2 SYDVKM. V was pared by 5 bases and J by 9 bases, with 10 bases between. CDR3 length: 11 amino acids.

V and J are TRBV4-2 and TRBJ2-7; no definite D call. V was shortened by 3 bases and J by 4 bases, with 13 bases between the two germline ends. The CDR3 runs to 14 residues. Germline-derived CDR1 and CDR2 are LGHNA and YNFKEQ. The DNA of the CDR3 is TGTGCCAGCAGCCAGGCGGTAAGCGCGTACGAGCAGTACTTC. Protein product: CASSQAVSAYEQYF.

This clonotype has only a few counts. The chain joins TRBV5-1 to TRBJ2-3; D gene ambiguous. The CDR3 runs to 12 residues. CDR1 and CDR2 from the germline V gene are SGHRS and YFSETQ. V was clipped by 3 bases and J by 4 bases, with 6 bases between them. CDR3 nucleotide sequence: TGCGCCAGCAGCTATACCGCAGATACGCAGTATTTT. Translated, it gives CASSYTADTQYF.

This clonotype was observed a handful of times. The rearrangement links TRBV7-2 to TRBJ1-3; D gene uncertain. The germline V and J ends were trimmed by 2 bases and 4 bases, with 9 bases remaining between them. Per germline, CDR1 SGHTA and CDR2 FQGNSA. CDR3 length equals 14 residues. In nucleotides, the CDR3 is TGTGCCAGCAGCTTACAGAAAGCCGGAAACACCATATATTTT. Residues: CASSLQKAGNTIYF.